Presented here are 10 T cell receptor beta chains from one specimen sequenced in a study of blood T cell repertoires in COVID-19. Assay: immunoSEQ multiplex PCR; the TCRdb copy retains only in-frame clones and omits some. The sample shows about 160,000 clones, 80% to 90% of them seen only once. Material for sequencing was peripheral blood. Every receptor here comes from a man between 65 and 85 years old with acute or convalescent COVID-19.

As for this clone: The junction shows a germline mismatch at one end, possibly a read error. V gene TRBV7-7 combines with J gene TRBJ2-1, with unresolved D. Germline V gene sequence: CDR1 SSHAT, CDR2 FNYEAQ (reference sequence). This CDR3 contains 13 residues. CDR3 in amino acids: CASSLEPVGEQFF. The CDR3 DNA is TGTGCTAGCAGCTTAGAGCCCGTCGGGGAGCAGTTCTTC. The entire variable domain, with the rest obtained from reference TRBV7-7 and TRBJ2-1, is as follows: GAGVSQSPRYKVTKRGQDVTLRCDPISSHATLYWYQQALGQGPEFLTYFNYEAQPDKSGLPSDRFSAERPEGSISTLTIQRTEQRDSAMYRCASSLEPVGEQFFGPGTRLTVL.

This rearrangement joins TRBV11-2 to TRBJ1-4; D unresolved. The CDR3 is 16 amino acids. V lost 0 bases and J lost 10, with 18 bases in between. Looked up from germline, CDR1 is SGHAT and CDR2 is FQNNGV. CDR3 amino acids: CASSLEGAMGTGKLFF. CDR3 in DNA: TGTGCCAGCAGCTTAGAAGGTGCGATGGGCACTGGAAAACTGTTTTTT.

The chain recombines TRBV5-5 with TRBJ2-7; TRBD1 matches at 10 bases. The CDR3 runs to 16 residues. In germline, CDR1 is SGHKS, CDR2 YYEKEE (reference sequence). The ends lost 4 bases at V and 3 bases at J; junction bases unmatched: 10. CDR3 loop: CASSLSLGQGIYEQYF. The CDR3 DNA reads TGTGCCAGCAGCCTCAGTCTGGGACAGGGGATCTACGAGCAGTACTTC.

The chain recombines TRBV4-3 with TRBJ2-5, with 7 positions matching TRBD2. This CDR3 is built from 16 residues. The V segment lost 0 bases and the J segment 5 bases; nucleotides outside the gene matches: 9. Per germline, CDR1 LGHNA and CDR2 YSLEER. This chain's CDR3 is CASSQDTPGGGETQYF. The CDR3 DNA is TGCGCCAGCAGCCAAGATACCCCGGGAGGAGGGGAGACCCAGTACTTC.

The rearrangement uses TRBV28 and TRBJ1-2, with D uncertain. Trimming took off 1 base at V and 9 bases at J, with 18 bases between the two ends. CDR1 is MDHEN, CDR2 SYDVKM, per germline. The CDR3 sequence is 15 residues long. The CDR3 DNA sequence: TGTGCCAGCAGTTTATTTGTACCCATCGCGAGTCGCTACACCTTC. It is translated as CASSLFVPIASRYTF.

V gene TRBV7-9 combines with J gene TRBJ2-1; 9 bases line up with TRBD2. V dropped 5 bases and J dropped 8; count of bases not matched to a gene: 13. The CDR3 is made up of 16 amino acids. Germline loops: CDR1 SEHNR, CDR2 FQNEAQ (reference sequence). The CDR3 loop is CASSAASGALGYEQFF. DNA for the CDR3: TGTGCCAGCAGCGCCGCTAGCGGGGCCTTAGGATATGAGCAGTTCTTC.

The chain joins TRBV28 to TRBJ2-7; TRBD1 aligns across 10 bases. Germline V gene data show CDR1 as MDHEN and CDR2 as SYDVKM. J gave up 10 bases and V 6 bases, and 9 bases lay outside the gene matches. This CDR3 has 13 residues. This CDR3 reads CASSPPGTGDQYF. CDR3 DNA sequence: TGTGCCAGCAGCCCTCCAGGGACAGGGGACCAGTACTTC.

The V gene is TRBV27, the J gene TRBJ2-7, with D perhaps matching TRBD2 (6 bases). The germline V gene encodes CDR1 MNHEY and CDR2 SMNVEV (reference sequence). V was pared by 3 bases and J by 0 bases, with 12 bases between. The CDR3 sequence is 15 residues long. The CDR3 nucleotides read TGTGCCAGCAGTTTCAGTGGCGGGGACTCCTACGAGCAGTACTTC. It encodes CASSFSGGDSYEQYF.

The J gene is TRBJ1-6, the V gene TRBV7-9, with D unclear. V was shortened by 1 base and J by 7 bases, with 5 bases between the two germline ends. CDR3 length: 13 residues. Germline V gives CDR1 SEHNR, CDR2 FQNEAQ (reference sequence). CDR3 nucleotides: TGTGCCAGCAGCTTAGACCTAAATTCACCCCTCCACTTT. This encodes CASSLDLNSPLHF.

J is TRBJ2-6 and V is TRBV1; the table's TRBD1 call for D was not verified on the DNA. TRBV1 is a recognized pseudogene. The CDR3 has 20 residues. CDR3 sequence reads: CTSSQEPQHLSSSGANVLTF. DNA of the CDR3: TGCACCAGCAGCCAAGAACCTCAACACCTCTCCTCCTCTGGGGCCAACGTCCTGACTTTC.